This TCR beta chain stems from a study of PD-1 blockade in mismatch repair-deficient tumors. Sequencing used immunoSEQ multiplex PCR; TCRdb keeps in-frame clones, though not all of them. The sample holds 76,000 or so clones; 80% to 90% are singletons and the top ten take roughly 5.5%. Study findings and constraints: Rapid post-treatment expansion, then contraction, generally preceding radiologic response, marked tumor-resident clones.

As to this clone: Its antigen is unidentified.

The germline V gene has CDR1 LNHDA and CDR2 SQIVND (reference sequence). J gave up 5 bases and V 7 bases, and 14 bases lay outside the gene matches. The CDR3 covers 16 residues. This specimen was peripheral blood, taken 44 weeks after starting pembrolizumab. The TCR sequence derives from an adult with mismatch repair-deficient cancer. The chain combines TRBV19 with TRBJ1-2, with 9 bases aligning to TRBD1. As DNA, the CDR3 is TGTGCCAGTATTGAAGATACAGGGGGCAGTAGGTATGGCTACACCTTC. The encoded protein is CASIEDTGGSRYGYTF.